In its sample, the clone carrying this T cell receptor beta chain was seen a few times. What it recognizes is unknown. This entry is derived from a study of response to subunit inactivated influenza vaccine. Points from the study as a whole: Researchers suggested that each seasonal influenza vaccination recruits few new T cells.

This CDR3 contains 13 residues. The V and J ends lost 3 bases and 4 bases respectively, with 9 bases between them. CDR1 and CDR2 from the germline V gene are LGHDT and YNNKEL (reference sequence). Each CDR3 protein gets one entry after TCRdb re-called the RT-PCR reads with MiXCR. The data contain about 700,000 distinct CDR3 sequences, about a sixth of them singletons. The sequence derives from a man over 45 who received an inactivated influenza vaccine. This specimen was PBMCs from blood, taken about 13 days after vaccination. The chain has TRBV3-1 and TRBJ1-1; tentative D call: TRBD1 (6 bases). For the CDR3, the DNA is TGTGCCAGCAGCCATCAGGGGAGCACTGAAGCTTTCTTT. This gives the protein CASSHQGSTEAFF. The entire variable domain, with the rest obtained from reference TRBV3-1 and TRBJ1-1, is as follows: DTAVSQTPKYLVTQMGNDKSIKCEQNLGHDTMYWYKQDSKKFLKIMFSYNNKELIINETVPNRFSPKSPDKAHLNLHINSLELGDSAVYFCASSHQGSTEAFFGQGTRLTVV.